This T cell receptor (beta chain) was retrieved from a study of cytomegalovirus exposure and HLA in healthy donors. The PCR used 60 Vbeta and 13 Jbeta primers. Clones were sequenced by immunoSEQ multiplex PCR, and TCRdb holds only the in-frame ones, with some missing. The sample shows over 130,000 clones, around 80% of them seen only once. Germline loops: CDR1 SGHAT, CDR2 FQNNGV. CDR3 length: 18 residues. V lost 2 bases, J lost 1 base, and 8 bases stayed unmatched. V and J are TRBV11-2 and TRBJ2-1; 10 bases are a match to TRBD2. Sequencing was carried out using PBMCs. This sequence originates from a man aged 35 to 55 in good health and CMV-seronegative. CDR3 amino acids: CASSLLILAGVSYNEQFF. CDR3 DNA sequence: TGTGCCAGCAGCTTACTGATCCTAGCGGGAGTATCCTACAATGAGCAGTTCTTC.